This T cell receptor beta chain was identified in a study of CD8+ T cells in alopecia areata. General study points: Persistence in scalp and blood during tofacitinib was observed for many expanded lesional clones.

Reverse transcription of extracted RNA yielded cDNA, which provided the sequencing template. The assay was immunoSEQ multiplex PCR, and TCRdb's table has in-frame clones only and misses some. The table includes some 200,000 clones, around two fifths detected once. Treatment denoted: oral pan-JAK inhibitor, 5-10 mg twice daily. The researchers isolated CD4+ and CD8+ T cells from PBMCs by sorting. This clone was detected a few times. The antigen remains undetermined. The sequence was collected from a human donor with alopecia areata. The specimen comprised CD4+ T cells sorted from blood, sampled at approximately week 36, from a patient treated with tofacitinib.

The CDR3 bases are TGTGCCAGTCGTAGCCCGACAGATACGCAGTATTTT. The encoded protein is CASRSPTDTQYF. V usage is TRBV6-6 and J usage is TRBJ2-3; no clear D gene. Trimming left V 9 bases short and J 3 bases short, with 10 bases between. The CDR3 loop spans 12 amino acids. In germline, CDR1 is MNHNY, CDR2 SVGAGI (reference sequence).